Presented here are 14 T cell receptor beta chains from one specimen sequenced in a study of T cells expressing NK-cell markers. TCRdb reprocessed the 5' RACE reads and stores each CDR3 protein as one record, lacking DNA. Its table lists about 260,000 distinct CDR3 sequences. Sequenced input: blood T cells: a sorted CD56 or NKG2C T cell subset, CD4+ or CD8+ T cells, or bulk PBMC T cells (not recorded which). Receptors were obtained from a woman between 18 and 70 years old in good health.

J is TRBJ1-6 and V is TRBV20-1. Germline-derived CDR1 and CDR2 are DFQATT and SNEGSKA (reference sequence). CDR3 length: 13 amino acids. This chain's CDR3 is CSASSGHNSPLHF.

This chain uses TRBV4-3 with TRBJ2-4; TCRdb names TRBD2, which stays unverified in the absence of DNA. The germline V gene encodes CDR1 LGHNA and CDR2 YSLEER. This CDR3 is built from 18 residues. The CDR3 sequence is CASSPGGVMTLAKNIQYF.

The J gene is TRBJ2-5, the V gene TRBV9; checking the TCRdb D call of TRBD1 is not possible without DNA. This CDR3 has 14 residues. Per the germline V gene, CDR1 is SGDLS and CDR2 is YYNGEE. The CDR3 reads CASSVVGEDGTQYF.

This chain links TRBV6-5 with TRBJ1-1. Germline CDR1 and CDR2: MNHEY and SVGAGI. The CDR3 spans 13 residues. The CDR3: CASSYGWGTEAFF.

The CDR3 region is CASSVSGSPLHF. The chain joins TRBV9 to TRBJ1-6. CDR3 length equals 12 residues. CDR1 SGDLS and CDR2 YYNGEE come from the germline V gene. The full variable domain, with the rest looked up from reference TRBV9 and TRBJ1-6, is DSGVTQTPKHLITATGQRVTLRCSPRSGDLSVYWYQQSLDQGLQFLIQYYNGEERAKGNILERFSAQQFPDLHSELNLSSLELGDSALYFCASSVSGSPLHFGNGTRLTVT.

V usage is TRBV6-1 and J usage is TRBJ1-4; checking the TCRdb D call of TRBD1 is not possible without DNA. This CDR3 is built from 15 residues. The germline CDR1 and CDR2 sequences are MNHNS and SASEGT. The CDR3: CASRPNTGGNEKLFF.

CDR3 loop: CASSSTRVTDTQYF. The rearrangement joins TRBV7-2 to TRBJ2-3; TCRdb selects TRBD2, and the lack of DNA leaves this call unchecked. Germline-derived CDR1 and CDR2 are SGHTA and FQGNSA. The CDR3 covers 14 residues. The full variable domain, its missing parts supplied by reference TRBV7-2 and TRBJ2-3, is GAGVSQSPSNKVTEKGKDVELRCDPISGHTALYWYRQSLGQGLEFLIYFQGNSAPDKSGLPSDRFSAERTGGSVSTLTIQRTQQEDSAVYLCASSSTRVTDTQYFGPGTRLTVL.

V is TRBV28 and J is TRBJ2-1; absent DNA, TCRdb's TRBD2 call cannot be checked. The CDR3 contains 15 residues. The V gene's germline CDR1 is MDHEN and CDR2 SYDVKM. The CDR3 here is CASSLHSGSGNEQFF.

The chain uses TRBV4-2 and TRBJ1-2. The CDR3 has 14 amino acids. Germline CDR1 reads LGHNA; CDR2 reads YNFKEQ. CDR3 region: CASSQDASYYGYTF.

This chain joins TRBV6-5 and TRBJ1-1; TCRdb returns TRBD1, unconfirmable since there is no DNA. The CDR3 runs to 14 residues. Germline loops: CDR1 MNHEY, CDR2 SVGAGI. The CDR3 loop is CASRLDRESTEAFF.

The gene calls are TRBV5-6 and TRBJ1-3; TCRdb calls TRBD1, which cannot be checked without DNA. In germline, CDR1 is SGHDT, CDR2 YYEEEE. The CDR3 is 16 amino acids. The CDR3 region is CASSYRTTIPGNTIYF.

The rearrangement joins TRBV9 to TRBJ2-1; TCRdb indicates TRBD2, and absent DNA this call remains unverified. The CDR3 sequence is 17 residues long. CDR1 is SGDLS, CDR2 YYNGEE, per germline. The CDR3 sequence: CASSVRSGLAGHNEQFF.

The J gene is TRBJ2-5, the V gene TRBV4-1; the TCRdb call, TRBD2, lacks DNA for checking. The CDR3 runs to 16 residues. Germline V CDR1 and CDR2: MGHRA, YSYEKL. The chain's CDR3 is CASSPTSGGARETQYF.

V and J are TRBV5-1 and TRBJ2-3; the D call of TRBD2 rests on TCRdb alone, since no DNA is present to check it. The CDR3 consists of 17 residues. Germline V lookup: CDR1 SGHRS, CDR2 YFSETQ. The CDR3 is CASSLAGLAGVSDTQYF. Complete variable domain (other parts from reference TRBV5-1 and TRBJ2-3): KAGVTQTPRYLIKTRGQQVTLSCSPISGHRSVSWYQQTPGQGLQFLFEYFSETQRNKGNFPGRFSGRQFSNSRSEMNVSTLELGDSALYLCASSLAGLAGVSDTQYFGPGTRLTVL.